A selection of T cell receptor beta chains follows, all from one sample in a study of blood T cell repertoires in COVID-19. Method: immunoSEQ multiplex PCR; TCRdb's copy keeps in-frame clones and lacks some. The sample has 150,000 to 160,000 clones, 84% seen once. The material sequenced was peripheral blood. The origin of the receptors is a woman in her forties or fifties with acute or convalescent COVID-19. CDR3s include the opening cysteine and the closing phenylalanine or tryptophan. Each record gives: D gene, J gene, clone size, V gene, CDR3 length, CDR3 protein, CDR3 DNA. A D gene is named only where the DNA matches it firmly. Size tells how often a clone was seen (once, few, many) or the class of an expanded clone, and some rows leave it out.

d_gene: TRBD2; j_gene: TRBJ2-7; abundance: .; v_gene: TRBV7-6; len: 16; CDR3aa: CASSLGGAGGSYEQYF; CDR3nt: TGTGCCAGCAGCTTAGGAGGAGCGGGAGGCTCCTACGAGCAGTACTTC
d_gene: .; j_gene: TRBJ2-7; abundance: .; v_gene: TRBV11-2; len: 13; CDR3aa: CASSTGPVYEQYF; CDR3nt: TGTGCCAGCAGTACAGGGCCTGTCTACGAGCAGTACTTC
d_gene: .; j_gene: TRBJ2-1; abundance: .; v_gene: TRBV9; len: 17; CDR3aa: CASSVVGRGSLLDEQFF; CDR3nt: TGTGCCAGCAGCGTAGTAGGTCGAGGGAGCCTCCTGGATGAGCAGTTCTTC
d_gene: .; j_gene: TRBJ1-2; abundance: .; v_gene: TRBV19; len: 11; CDR3aa: CASSLNYGYTF; CDR3nt: TGTGCCAGTAGTTTAAATTATGGCTACACCTTC
d_gene: TRBD1; j_gene: TRBJ2-7; abundance: .; v_gene: TRBV18; len: 15; CDR3aa: CASSQTGGLTYEQYF; CDR3nt: TGTGCCAGCTCACAGACAGGGGGTTTGACCTACGAGCAGTACTTC
d_gene: TRBD1; j_gene: TRBJ1-4; abundance: once; v_gene: TRBV5-1; len: 16; CDR3aa: CASSLEGQGLNEKLFF; CDR3nt: TGCGCCAGCAGCTTGGAGGGACAGGGCCTAAATGAAAAACTGTTTTTT
d_gene: .; j_gene: TRBJ2-7; abundance: .; v_gene: TRBV20-1; len: 11; CDR3aa: CSALDRLEQYF; CDR3nt: TGCAGTGCTTTGGACAGACTCGAGCAGTACTTC
d_gene: .; j_gene: TRBJ2-2; abundance: .; v_gene: TRBV24-1; len: 13; CDR3aa: CATSVPLTGELFF; CDR3nt: TGTGCCACCAGTGTACCACTCACCGGGGAGCTGTTTTTT
d_gene: .; j_gene: TRBJ2-7; abundance: .; v_gene: TRBV6-5; len: 14; CDR3aa: CASTQDSTAYEQYF; CDR3nt: TGTGCCAGCACTCAGGACAGTACCGCCTACGAGCAGTACTTC
d_gene: .; j_gene: TRBJ2-7; abundance: .; v_gene: TRBV28; len: 12; CDR3aa: CASSLSGYEQYF; CDR3nt: TGTGCCAGCAGTTTATCCGGCTACGAGCAGTACTTC
d_gene: TRBD2; j_gene: TRBJ2-5; abundance: .; v_gene: TRBV5-1; len: 18; CDR3aa: CASSLEASGGASQETQYF; CDR3nt: TGCGCCAGCAGCTTGGAGGCTAGCGGGGGGGCCTCCCAAGAGACCCAGTACTTC
d_gene: .; j_gene: TRBJ1-5; abundance: few; v_gene: TRBV6-1; len: 14; CDR3aa: CASSEVGGYQPQHF; CDR3nt: TGTGCCAGCAGTGAAGTCGGGGGTTATCAGCCCCAGCATTTT
d_gene: TRBD1; j_gene: TRBJ1-1; abundance: .; v_gene: TRBV2; len: 13; CDR3aa: CASSLDRATEAFF; CDR3nt: TGTGCCAGCAGCTTGGACAGGGCCACTGAAGCTTTCTTT
d_gene: TRBD1; j_gene: TRBJ2-1; abundance: .; v_gene: TRBV9; len: 16; CDR3aa: CASSVDLGAGGYEQFF; CDR3nt: TGTGCCAGCAGCGTAGACCTGGGAGCAGGGGGCTATGAGCAGTTCTTC
d_gene: .; j_gene: TRBJ1-3; abundance: few; v_gene: TRBV19; len: 16; CDR3aa: CASSIWGRPSGNTIYF; CDR3nt: TGTGCCAGTAGTATTTGGGGCAGACCCTCTGGAAACACCATATATTTT
d_gene: .; j_gene: TRBJ2-7; abundance: .; v_gene: TRBV28; len: 18; CDR3aa: CASSFVGLGRGISYEQYF; CDR3nt: TGTGCCAGCAGTTTTGTCGGCTTGGGCAGGGGAATCTCCTACGAGCAGTACTTC
d_gene: .; j_gene: TRBJ1-1; abundance: .; v_gene: TRBV5-4; len: 14; CDR3aa: CASSFRGQNTEAFF; CDR3nt: TGTGCCAGCAGCTTTAGGGGTCAGAACACTGAAGCTTTCTTT
d_gene: .; j_gene: TRBJ1-6; abundance: .; v_gene: TRBV7-3; len: 15; CDR3aa: CASSLEGGKTSPLHF; CDR3nt: TGTGCCAGCAGCCTCGAGGGGGGGAAAACTTCACCCCTCCACTTT
d_gene: TRBD2; j_gene: TRBJ2-2; abundance: .; v_gene: TRBV7-2; len: 15; CDR3aa: CASSSLAGATGELFF; CDR3nt: TGTGCCAGCAGCTCCCTAGCGGGCGCCACCGGGGAGCTGTTTTTT
d_gene: .; j_gene: TRBJ1-3; abundance: .; v_gene: TRBV14; len: 15; CDR3aa: CASSLSRGPGNTIYF; CDR3nt: TGTGCCAGCAGCCTAAGTCGGGGTCCTGGAAACACCATATATTTT
d_gene: .; j_gene: TRBJ2-3; abundance: .; v_gene: TRBV4-2; len: 14; CDR3aa: CASSELIATDTQYF; CDR3nt: TGTGCCAGCAGCGAATTGATAGCTACGGATACGCAGTATTTT
d_gene: .; j_gene: TRBJ1-1; abundance: .; v_gene: TRBV19; len: 15; CDR3aa: CASSRRDAPSTEAFF; CDR3nt: TGTGCCAGTAGTAGGAGGGATGCGCCTTCCACCGAAGCTTTCTTT
d_gene: .; j_gene: TRBJ1-5; abundance: .; v_gene: TRBV19; len: 15; CDR3aa: CASSIAYRGDQPQHF; CDR3nt: TGTGCCAGTAGTATAGCTTATCGGGGGGATCAGCCCCAGCATTTT
d_gene: TRBD2; j_gene: TRBJ2-5; abundance: .; v_gene: TRBV5-1; len: 22; CDR3aa: CASSPGMGLPRPGGSYQETQYF; CDR3nt: TGCGCCAGCAGCCCCGGAATGGGCCTACCCAGGCCGGGGGGTTCGTACCAAGAGACCCAGTACTTC
d_gene: TRBD2; j_gene: TRBJ2-7; abundance: .; v_gene: TRBV2; len: 14; CDR3aa: CASKIAGGPYEQYF; CDR3nt: TGTGCCAGCAAAATAGCGGGAGGGCCCTACGAGCAGTACTTC
d_gene: TRBD1; j_gene: TRBJ1-1; abundance: .; v_gene: TRBV18; len: 14; CDR3aa: CASSGGQGNTEAFF; CDR3nt: TGTGCCAGCTCAGGGGGACAGGGGAACACTGAAGCTTTCTTT
d_gene: .; j_gene: TRBJ2-7; abundance: once; v_gene: TRBV27; len: 16; CDR3aa: CASSVNYRRYSYEQYF; CDR3nt: TGTGCCAGCAGTGTTAATTACAGGCGGTACTCCTACGAGCAGTACTTC
d_gene: TRBD1; j_gene: TRBJ2-2; abundance: .; v_gene: TRBV10-1; len: 14; CDR3aa: CASRQGGNTGELFF; CDR3nt: TGCGCCAGTCGACAGGGGGGGAACACCGGGGAGCTGTTTTTT